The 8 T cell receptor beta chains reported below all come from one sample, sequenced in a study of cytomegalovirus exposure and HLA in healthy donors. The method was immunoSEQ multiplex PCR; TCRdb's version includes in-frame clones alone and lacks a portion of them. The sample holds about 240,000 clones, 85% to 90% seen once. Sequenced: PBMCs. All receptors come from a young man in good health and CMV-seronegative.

The CDR3 DNA reads TGTGCCAGCAGTTTACCTAGCGGGATCTCCTACAATGAGCAGTTCTTC. Translation: CASSLPSGISYNEQFF. V is TRBV28 and J is TRBJ2-1; TRBD2 matches at 9 bases. Unmatched junction bases numbered 2, after V lost 2 bases and J lost 0 bases. CDR1 MDHEN and CDR2 SYDVKM come from the germline V gene. The CDR3 has 16 residues.

CDR3 sequence: CASEKTDMNTEAFF. In nucleotides, the CDR3 is TGTGCCAGCGAGAAGACAGACATGAACACTGAAGCTTTCTTT. The V gene is TRBV6-6, the J gene TRBJ1-1, with a tentative D call TRBD1 (5 bases). V was trimmed by 8 bases and J by 0 bases, leaving 13 bases between them. The CDR3 sequence is 14 residues long. In germline, CDR1 is MNHNY, CDR2 SVGAGI (reference sequence).

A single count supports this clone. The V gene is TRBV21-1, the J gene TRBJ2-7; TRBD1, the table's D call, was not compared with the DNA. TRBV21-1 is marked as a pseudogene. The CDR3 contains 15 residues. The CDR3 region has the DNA TGTGCCAGCAGCAAAGGAAAACAGGGCGCTTACGAGCAGTACTTC. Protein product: CASSKGKQGAYEQYF.

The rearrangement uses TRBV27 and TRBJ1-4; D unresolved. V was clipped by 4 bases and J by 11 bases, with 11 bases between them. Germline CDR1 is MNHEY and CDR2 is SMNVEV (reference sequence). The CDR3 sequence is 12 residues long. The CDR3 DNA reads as TGTGCCAGCAGTTATCCGGGAGCCAAACTGTTTTTT. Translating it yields CASSYPGAKLFF.

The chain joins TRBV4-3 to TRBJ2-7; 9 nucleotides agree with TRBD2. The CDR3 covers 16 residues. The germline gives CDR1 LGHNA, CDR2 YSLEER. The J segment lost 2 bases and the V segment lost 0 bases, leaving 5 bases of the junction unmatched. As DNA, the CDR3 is TGCGCCAGCAGCCAAGACGGGCGGGAGGGTACCTACGAGCAGTACTTC. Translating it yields CASSQDGREGTYEQYF.

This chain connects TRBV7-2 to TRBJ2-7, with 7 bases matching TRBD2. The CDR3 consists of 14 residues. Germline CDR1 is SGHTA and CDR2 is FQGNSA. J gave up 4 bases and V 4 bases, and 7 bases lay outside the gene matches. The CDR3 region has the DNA TGTGCCAGCAGCTCCTCCCTGGGAGGGTACGAGCAGTACTTC. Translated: CASSSSLGGYEQYF.

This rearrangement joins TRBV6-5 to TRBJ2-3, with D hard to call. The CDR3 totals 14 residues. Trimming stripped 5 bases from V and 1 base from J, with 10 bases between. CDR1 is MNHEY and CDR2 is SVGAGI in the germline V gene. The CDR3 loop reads CASSRVSGTDTQYF. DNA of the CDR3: TGTGCCAGCAGTCGGGTATCGGGCACAGATACGCAGTATTTT.

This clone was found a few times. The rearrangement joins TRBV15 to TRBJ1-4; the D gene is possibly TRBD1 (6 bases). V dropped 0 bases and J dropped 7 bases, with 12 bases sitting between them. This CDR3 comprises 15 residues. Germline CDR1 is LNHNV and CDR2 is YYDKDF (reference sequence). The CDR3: CATSRETGDIEKLFF. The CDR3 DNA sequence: TGTGCCACCAGCAGAGAGACAGGCGACATTGAAAAACTGTTTTTT.